The 21 T cell receptor beta chains in this list originate from one sample, sequenced in a study of CD8+ T cells in alopecia areata. As for treatment: oral pan-JAK inhibitor, 5-10 mg twice daily. Extracted from the samples, RNA was reverse transcribed into cDNA to serve as the sequencing template. TCRdb's copy holds only in-frame clones and misses some; the assay was immunoSEQ multiplex PCR. The data show fewer than 250,000 clones, over 55% seen once. The sequenced sample was CD4+ T cells sorted from blood, obtained at week 24, from a patient treated with tofacitinib. The source is a human donor with alopecia areata.

J is TRBJ2-5 and V is TRBV5-4; possible D gene TRBD2, 5 bases. Germline V gene data show CDR1 as SGHNT and CDR2 as YYREEE (reference sequence). The germline V and J ends were trimmed by 3 bases and 2 bases, with 17 bases remaining between them. The CDR3 is made up of 16 amino acids. CDR3 in amino acids: CASSSGSSGEQETQYF. CDR3 sequence (DNA): TGTGCCAGCAGCTCTGGATCCAGCGGTGAGCAAGAGACCCAGTACTTC.

Only a few counts were recorded for this clone. V and J are TRBV5-1 and TRBJ2-7, with D tentatively TRBD1 (5 bases). V was pared by 0 bases and J by 5 bases, with 9 bases between. CDR1 SGHRS and CDR2 YFSETQ come from the germline V gene. The CDR3 loop spans 13 amino acids. The CDR3 loop reads CASSLAGFDEQYF. The CDR3 DNA follows: TGCGCCAGCAGCTTGGCAGGGTTCGACGAGCAGTACTTC.

The gene calls are TRBV7-2 and TRBJ2-5, with D possibly TRBD1 on 6 matching bases. CDR1 is SGHTA, CDR2 FQGNSA, per germline. Trimming left V 3 bases short and J 1 base short, with 9 bases between. The CDR3 has 14 residues. The DNA for the CDR3 is TGTGCCAGCAGCTTCTGGACAGCCCAAGAGACCCAGTACTTC. Translation gives CASSFWTAQETQYF. The full variable domain, completed using reference TRBV7-2 and TRBJ2-5, is GAGVSQSPSNKVTEKGKDVELRCDPISGHTALYWYRQSLGQGLEFLIYFQGNSAPDKSGLPSDRFSAERTGGSVSTLTIQRTQQEDSAVYLCASSFWTAQETQYFGPGTRLLVL.

The V gene is TRBV18, the J gene TRBJ1-5, with no clear D. The V end was cut by 3 bases, the J end by 4 bases, with 16 bases between. CDR1 and CDR2 from the germline V gene are KGHSH and LQKENI. The length of the CDR3 is 16 residues. The chain's CDR3 is CASSPRDVGQNQPQHF. CDR3 coding DNA: TGTGCCAGCTCACCCCGGGATGTAGGGCAAAATCAGCCCCAGCATTTT.

This clone was detected only a few times. The chain joins TRBV29-1 to TRBJ2-1; 7 bases align to TRBD2. The CDR3 length is 11 residues. Germline trimming cut 4 bases from V and 8 bases from J; bases unmatched to any gene: 2. Looked up from germline, CDR1 is SQVTM and CDR2 is ANQGSEA. The CDR3 protein is CSVGLADEQFF. The CDR3 DNA reads as TGCAGCGTTGGGCTAGCGGATGAGCAGTTCTTC.

This sequence joins TRBV6-6 and TRBJ1-2; 7 positions agree with TRBD1. Trimming took 5 bases from V and 3 from J; bases not matched to a gene: 3. Germline V lookup: CDR1 MNHNY, CDR2 SVGAGI (reference sequence). The CDR3 runs 13 residues. The CDR3 coding sequence is TGTGCCAGCAGTGCTGGACAGGACTATGGCTACACCTTC. Translating gives CASSAGQDYGYTF.

This clone has ten or more counts. The DNA of the CDR3 is TGTGCTAGTGGCCAGGGGGTGGCAACTAATGAAAAACTGTTTTTT. Translated, it gives CASGQGVATNEKLFF. This chain links TRBV12-5 with TRBJ1-4; 7 positions agree with TRBD1. The V gene's germline CDR1 is LGHNT and CDR2 FRNRAP. V was pared by 6 bases and J by 0 bases, with 4 bases of the junction left unmatched. The CDR3 runs to 15 residues.

The V and J genes are TRBV19 and TRBJ1-1; 10 bases line up with TRBD1. V was clipped by 3 bases and J by 5 bases; unmatched bases: 6. This CDR3 region has 15 residues. CDR1 is LNHDA and CDR2 is SQIVND in the germline V gene (reference sequence). The chain's CDR3 is CASSIRGDRGTEAFF. In nucleotides, the CDR3 is TGTGCCAGTAGTATTCGTGGGGACAGGGGAACTGAAGCTTTCTTT.

This clone showed up just a few times. This chain uses TRBV30 with TRBJ1-1, with D unclear. The germline V gene encodes CDR1 GTSNPN and CDR2 SVGIG (reference sequence). Trimming took 1 base from V and 8 from J, leaving 8 bases between them. There are 11 residues in the CDR3. The CDR3 DNA sequence: TGTGCCTGGAGTGAAAGAAGCGAAGCTTTCTTT. This encodes CAWSERSEAFF.

CDR3 DNA: TGCGCCAGCAGCTTAGCGGGGCGCACAGATACGCAGTATTTT. Protein: CASSLAGRTDTQYF. The chain combines TRBV5-1 with TRBJ2-3, with 7 positions matching TRBD2. The V gene end was trimmed by 2 bases and the J gene end by 1 base; junction bases not matched to a gene: 1. The germline gives CDR1 SGHRS, CDR2 YFSETQ. The CDR3 is 14 residues long. Full variable domain (rest looked up from reference TRBV5-1 and TRBJ2-3): KAGVTQTPRYLIKTRGQQVTLSCSPISGHRSVSWYQQTPGQGLQFLFEYFSETQRNKGNFPGRFSGRQFSNSRSEMNVSTLELGDSALYLCASSLAGRTDTQYFGPGTRLTVL.

This clone was recorded at least ten times. The genes are TRBV29-1 and TRBJ1-1; 8 bases are a match to TRBD1. There are 15 residues in the CDR3. V shed 4 bases, J shed 0 bases, and the junction held 7 bases outside the gene matches. The germline CDR1 and CDR2 sequences are SQVTM and ANQGSEA. Here the CDR3 reads CSVAPGGGMNTEAFF. CDR3 nucleotides: TGCAGCGTTGCCCCAGGGGGCGGCATGAACACTGAAGCTTTCTTT.

V usage is TRBV6-6 and J usage is TRBJ1-2; tentatively, D is TRBD1 (5 bases). V shed 6 bases and J shed 3 bases, with 11 bases lying between them. The CDR3 has 13 residues. In germline, CDR1 is MNHNY, CDR2 SVGAGI (reference sequence). The CDR3 bases are TGTGCCAGCAGGCCCCGACAGCACTATGGCTACACCTTC. Translating gives CASRPRQHYGYTF.

The rearrangement links TRBV29-1 to TRBJ1-5, with 11 positions matching TRBD1. The CDR3 is 13 amino acids. V was pared by 4 bases and J by 8 bases, with 4 bases of the junction left unmatched. CDR1 and CDR2 (germline): SQVTM, ANQGSEA. The CDR3 loop is CSVGGQGGEPQHF. CDR3 nucleotide sequence: TGCAGCGTTGGGGGACAGGGGGGTGAGCCCCAGCATTTT.

This clone rates as medium-sized (0.01 to 0.1%). The V and J genes are TRBV19 and TRBJ2-2, with D possibly TRBD2 on 5 matching bases. The V gene lost 9 bases and the J gene lost 6 bases, with 11 bases spanning the gap. Germline loops: CDR1 LNHDA, CDR2 SQIVND (reference sequence). The CDR3 sequence is 12 residues long. CDR3: CASTDGAGELFF. The CDR3 coding sequence is TGTGCCAGCACTGACGGGGCCGGGGAGCTGTTTTTT.

V usage is TRBV30 and J usage is TRBJ1-5, with 10 bases identical to TRBD1. The CDR3 consists of 19 residues. From germline, CDR1 is GTSNPN and CDR2 SVGIG (reference sequence). The J segment lost 3 bases and the V segment lost 1 base, leaving 15 bases of the junction unmatched. The CDR3 nucleotides are TGTGCCTGGAGTGACCGGGACAGGGGAGATTTGGGGGCCAATCAGCCCCAGCATTTT. Translating gives CAWSDRDRGDLGANQPQHF.

Worth noting for this clone: This likely comes from a read error, as the CDR3 has no conserved phenylalanine or tryptophan at its end. The DNA is omitted, as the CDR3 cannot be located on it reliably, and the CDR3 follows TCRdb's listing. The chain couples TRBV30 to TRBJ1-1. Germline loops: CDR1 GTSNPN, CDR2 SVGIG (reference sequence). Inclusive of both ends, the CDR3 amounts to 9 amino acids. The CDR3 loop is CACPPGLLV.

The CDR3, as DNA: TGTGCCAGCAGTGAAGCGCTAAACGAGCAGTACTTC. This gives the protein CASSEALNEQYF. J is TRBJ2-7 and V is TRBV6-1; D is ambiguous. V was cut by 0 bases and J by 5 bases, with 5 bases left in between. Germline V lookup: CDR1 MNHNS, CDR2 SASEGT. The CDR3 loop spans 12 amino acids.

Of note for this clone: This specimen includes other DNA sequences encoding the same CDR3. V and J are TRBV29-1 and TRBJ1-1; D call uncertain. Germline V gene lookup returns CDR1 SQVTM and CDR2 ANQGSEA. Trimming shortened V by 5 bases and J by 1 base, and 5 bases separated the two germline ends. The CDR3 contains 11 residues. The CDR3: CSVRGNTEAFF. The CDR3 region has the DNA TGCAGCGTTCGCGGGAACACTGAAGCTTTCTTT.

This clone was seen a few times. V and J are TRBV4-3 and TRBJ2-7; TRBD2 aligns across 9 bases. Trimming removed 2 bases from V and 3 bases from J; junction bases left unmatched: 5. This CDR3 is 15 amino acids long. Per germline, CDR1 LGHNA and CDR2 YSLEER. The CDR3 sequence is CASSQRAGGLYEQYF. The CDR3 bases are TGCGCCAGCAGCCAACGCGCGGGGGGGCTCTACGAGCAGTACTTC.

This chain links TRBV15 with TRBJ1-6; D perhaps matches TRBD1 (5 bases). Per germline, CDR1 LNHNV and CDR2 YYDKDF (reference sequence). V dropped 3 bases and J dropped 10 bases, with 22 bases sitting between them. CDR3 size: 17 residues. CDR3 nucleotides: TGTGCCACCAGCAGCTACAGCGGACACCCCTCCAAGTCACCCCTCCACTTT. This gives the protein CATSSYSGHPSKSPLHF.

This clone was detected only a few times. V and J are TRBV27 and TRBJ2-4; D call uncertain. CDR3 length: 20 amino acids. V lost 6 bases to trimming and J lost 1 base, with 28 bases between them. CDR1 is MNHEY and CDR2 is SMNVEV in the germline V gene (reference sequence). The CDR3 sequence: CASSIGHPGVGDRAKNIQYF. CDR3 DNA: TGTGCCAGCAGCATAGGGCACCCCGGTGTAGGCGATAGGGCCAAAAACATTCAGTACTTC.